This T cell receptor beta chain was identified in a study of T cell responses to AZD1222 COVID-19 vaccine. About the research overall: Second-dose recipients at about 4 or about 12 weeks were treated as one pooled group. Study-wide points: Across the whole spike, CD4 TCRs peaked at regions 160-218 and 743-854.

About this clone: Its antigen remains unidentified.

Sequencing was performed with immunoSEQ multiplex PCR; in TCRdb, only in-frame clones are kept and a portion is missing. The table shows about 100,000 clones, with about 93% occurring only once. From germline, CDR1 is SGHRS and CDR2 YFSETQ. There are 16 residues in the CDR3. Trimming shortened V by 0 bases and J by 7 bases, and 19 bases separated the two germline ends. The chain is built from TRBV5-1 and TRBJ1-1, with a weak D call TRBD1 (5 bases). The material was peripheral blood, obtained on day 0 of AZD1222 vaccination. The sequence came from an adult in good health. DNA of the CDR3: TGCGCCAGCAGCTTGGTAATGGGGACCCCACGAGGTGAAGCTTTCTTT. Translation gives CASSLVMGTPRGEAFF.